These T cell receptor beta chains were read from a single sample in a study of T-cell reconstitution after alpha-beta-depleted transplantation in children. MiXCR, applied by TCRdb to the PCR reads, yields one record per CDR3 protein. Of 250,000 to 300,000 distinct CDR3 sequences listed, about 10% are singletons. The sequencing used PBMCs from the stem cell graft donor, collected from the stem cell graft. The receptors here all came from a human donor who donated a stem cell graft to a child with SCID. Each CDR3 is given without its conserved first and last residue.

j_call v_call cdr3_aa
TRBJ2-3 TRBV5-1 ASSGGGARSSTDTQY
TRBJ1-1 TRBV29-1 SVDTEAF
TRBJ1-5 TRBV20-1 SATGRDNQPQH
TRBJ2-3 TRBV5-5 ASSSENRGPGGDTQY
TRBJ2-7 TRBV19 ASSIGARYEQY
TRBJ2-7 TRBV3-1 ASSQGTGNSYEQY
TRBJ1-2 TRBV20-1 SARDPGSSPYGYT
TRBJ2-3 TRBV10-1 ASSGGPVGYTDTQY
TRBJ2-5 TRBV6-5 ASSYSSGETQY
TRBJ2-7 TRBV27 ASSPHVTGDYEQY
TRBJ2-7 TRBV27 ASSLSLYSYSYEQY
TRBJ2-5 TRBV7-9 ASSLVVAAETQY
TRBJ2-7 TRBV4-1 ASSQGIGAYEQY
TRBJ2-3 TRBV7-9 ASSSGGPSADTQY
TRBJ2-5 TRBV14 ASSQETGTQY
TRBJ2-2 TRBV5-1 ASRPDALTGELF
TRBJ2-7 TRBV7-9 ASSLAPDRYYEQY
TRBJ2-3 TRBV5-6 ASSALAGGRGDTQY
TRBJ2-1 TRBV20-1 SARAGTGHNEQF
TRBJ2-1 TRBV29-1 SVEGLAYGNEQF
TRBJ2-2 TRBV15 ATSRDLSRNRHTGELF
TRBJ1-5 TRBV7-3 ASSPGQGNQPQH
TRBJ2-1 TRBV5-6 ASIGAGGPFYEQF
TRBJ1-1 TRBV19 AITASPFMNTEAF
TRBJ2-3 TRBV5-1 ASSWGLAGGRSTDTQY
TRBJ2-7 TRBV7-8 ASRRTDASSYEQY
TRBJ2-7 TRBV5-1 ASSLQTGIEQY
TRBJ2-4 TRBV5-1 ASSSNPGLAGEGKNIQY
TRBJ2-7 TRBV20-1 SALRQSYEQY
TRBJ2-3 TRBV20-1 SASRVAGSDTQY
TRBJ1-5 TRBV20-1 SALAAGGFQPQH
TRBJ1-1 TRBV12-3/TRBV12-4 ASRVGAFNTEAF
TRBJ2-1 TRBV5-1 ASSAYPGTGGWNEQF
TRBJ1-5 TRBV2 ASSADRDNQPQH
TRBJ2-7 TRBV7-9 ASSTRDRGAYEQY
TRBJ2-7 TRBV5-1 ASSLDTGGPYEQY
TRBJ2-5 TRBV3-1 ASTQVVGPQETQY
TRBJ2-7 TRBV11-2 ASSLDPPPYEQY
TRBJ2-7 TRBV11-2 ASSSDLTGLNEQY
TRBJ1-1 TRBV7-9 ASNPTGGTEAF
TRBJ2-3 TRBV5-1 ASSTDRVRGPDTQY
TRBJ2-2 TRBV4-1 ASSQEPAGGNTGELF
TRBJ1-6 TRBV7-2 ASSSRAPSSPLH
TRBJ2-7 TRBV2 ASSEEDSAYEQY
TRBJ2-3 TRBV10-3 AISESWGTDTQY
TRBJ2-7 TRBV7-9 ASSQLKQGLYEQY